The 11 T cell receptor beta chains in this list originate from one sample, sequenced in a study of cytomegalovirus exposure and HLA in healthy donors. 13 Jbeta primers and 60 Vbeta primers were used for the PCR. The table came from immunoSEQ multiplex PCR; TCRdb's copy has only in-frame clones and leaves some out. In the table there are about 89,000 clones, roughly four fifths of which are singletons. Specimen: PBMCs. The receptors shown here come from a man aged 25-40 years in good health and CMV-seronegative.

The CDR3 spells CASRETSYYNEQFF. CDR3 bases: TGTGCCAGCAGAGAGACTAGCTATTACAATGAGCAGTTCTTC. This chain links TRBV27 with TRBJ2-1, with 7 bases identical to TRBD2. V trimming: 6 bases; J trimming: 4 bases; junction bases outside the gene matches: 6. The length of the CDR3 is 14 residues. Germline V gene sequence: CDR1 MNHEY, CDR2 SMNVEV (reference sequence).

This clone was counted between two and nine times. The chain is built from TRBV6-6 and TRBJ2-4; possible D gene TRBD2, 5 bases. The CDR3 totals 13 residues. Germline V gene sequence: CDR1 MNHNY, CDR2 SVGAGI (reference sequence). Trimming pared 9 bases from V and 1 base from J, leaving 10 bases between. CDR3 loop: CASTWRAKNIQYF. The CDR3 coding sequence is TGTGCCAGTACCTGGAGGGCCAAAAACATTCAGTACTTC.

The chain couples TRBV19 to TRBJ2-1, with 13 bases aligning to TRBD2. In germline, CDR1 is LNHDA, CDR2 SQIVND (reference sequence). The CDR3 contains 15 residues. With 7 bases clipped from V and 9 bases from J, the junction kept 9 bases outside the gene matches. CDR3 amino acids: CASISTSGRRGEQFF. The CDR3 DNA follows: TGTGCCAGTATCTCGACTAGCGGGAGGAGAGGTGAGCAGTTCTTC.

The CDR3: CASSLDRVVAGELFF. The DNA for the CDR3 is TGCGCCAGCAGCTTGGACAGGGTAGTGGCCGGGGAGCTGTTTTTT. The chain has TRBV5-1 and TRBJ2-2, with D maybe TRBD1 (6 bases). The CDR3 is 15 amino acids. The V end lost 0 bases, the J end lost 6 bases, and 12 bases lay between the germline ends. The germline V gene has CDR1 SGHRS and CDR2 YFSETQ. The full variable domain, rest sourced from reference TRBV5-1 and TRBJ2-2, is KAGVTQTPRYLIKTRGQQVTLSCSPISGHRSVSWYQQTPGQGLQFLFEYFSETQRNKGNFPGRFSGRQFSNSRSEMNVSTLELGDSALYLCASSLDRVVAGELFFGEGSRLTVL.

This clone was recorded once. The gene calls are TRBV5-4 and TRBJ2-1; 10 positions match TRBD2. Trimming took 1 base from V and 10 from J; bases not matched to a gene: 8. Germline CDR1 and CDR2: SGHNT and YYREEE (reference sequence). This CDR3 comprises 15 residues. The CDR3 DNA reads TGTGCCAGCAGCTTGAGCGGGGGGGCCCTAAGAGAGCAGTTCTTC. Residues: CASSLSGGALREQFF. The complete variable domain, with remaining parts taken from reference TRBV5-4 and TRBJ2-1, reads ETGVTQSPTHLIKTRGQQVTLRCSSQSGHNTVSWYQQALGQGPQFIFQYYREEENGRGNFPPRFSGLQFPNYSSELNVNALELDDSALYLCASSLSGGALREQFFGPGTRLTVL.

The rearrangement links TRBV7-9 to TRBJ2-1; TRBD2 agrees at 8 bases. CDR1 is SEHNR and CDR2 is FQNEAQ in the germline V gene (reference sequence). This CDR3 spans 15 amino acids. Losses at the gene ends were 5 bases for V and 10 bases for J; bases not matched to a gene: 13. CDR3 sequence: CASSTLAGFPREQFF. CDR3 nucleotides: TGTGCCAGCAGCACATTAGCGGGGTTTCCCCGAGAGCAGTTCTTC. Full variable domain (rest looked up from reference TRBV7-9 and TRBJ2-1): DTGVSQNPRHKITKRGQNVTFRCDPISEHNRLYWYRQTLGQGPEFLTYFQNEAQLEKSRLLSDRFSAERPKGSFSTLEIQRTEQGDSAMYLCASSTLAGFPREQFFGPGTRLTVL.

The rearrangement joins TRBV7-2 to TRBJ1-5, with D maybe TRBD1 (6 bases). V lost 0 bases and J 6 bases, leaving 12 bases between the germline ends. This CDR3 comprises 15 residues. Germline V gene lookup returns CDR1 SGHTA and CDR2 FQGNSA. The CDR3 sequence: CASSLATGAAQPQHF. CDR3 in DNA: TGTGCCAGCAGCTTAGCGACAGGCGCAGCTCAGCCCCAGCATTTT.

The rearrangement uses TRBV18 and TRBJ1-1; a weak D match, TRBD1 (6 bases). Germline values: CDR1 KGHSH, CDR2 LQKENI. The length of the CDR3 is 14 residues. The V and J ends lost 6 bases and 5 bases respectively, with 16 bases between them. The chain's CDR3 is CASSLRGGTTEAFF. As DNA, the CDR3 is TGTGCCAGCTCCCTCAGGGGAGGGACAACTGAAGCTTTCTTT. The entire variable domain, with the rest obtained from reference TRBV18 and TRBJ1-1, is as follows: NAGVMQNPRHLVRRRGQEARLRCSPMKGHSHVYWYRQLPEEGLKFMVYLQKENIIDESGMPKERFSAEFPKEGPSILRIQQVVRGDSAAYFCASSLRGGTTEAFFGQGTRLTVV.

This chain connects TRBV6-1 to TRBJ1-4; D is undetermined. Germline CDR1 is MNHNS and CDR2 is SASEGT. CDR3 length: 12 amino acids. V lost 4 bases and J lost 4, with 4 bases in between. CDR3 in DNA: TGTGCCAGCAGTGCAGATAATGAAAAACTGTTTTTT. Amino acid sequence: CASSADNEKLFF.

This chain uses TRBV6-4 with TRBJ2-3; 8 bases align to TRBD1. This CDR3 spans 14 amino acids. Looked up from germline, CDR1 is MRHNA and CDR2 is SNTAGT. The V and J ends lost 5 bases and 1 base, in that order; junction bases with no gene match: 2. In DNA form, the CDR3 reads TGTGCCAGCAGTAACAGGGGGGGCACAGATACGCAGTATTTT. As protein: CASSNRGGTDTQYF.

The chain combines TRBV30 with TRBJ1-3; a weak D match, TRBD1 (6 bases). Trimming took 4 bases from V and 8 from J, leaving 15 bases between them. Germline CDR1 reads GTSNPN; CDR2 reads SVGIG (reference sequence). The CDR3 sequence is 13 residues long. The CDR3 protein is CAWKGQWKDTIYF. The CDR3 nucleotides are TGTGCCTGGAAGGGACAATGGAAGGACACCATATATTTT.